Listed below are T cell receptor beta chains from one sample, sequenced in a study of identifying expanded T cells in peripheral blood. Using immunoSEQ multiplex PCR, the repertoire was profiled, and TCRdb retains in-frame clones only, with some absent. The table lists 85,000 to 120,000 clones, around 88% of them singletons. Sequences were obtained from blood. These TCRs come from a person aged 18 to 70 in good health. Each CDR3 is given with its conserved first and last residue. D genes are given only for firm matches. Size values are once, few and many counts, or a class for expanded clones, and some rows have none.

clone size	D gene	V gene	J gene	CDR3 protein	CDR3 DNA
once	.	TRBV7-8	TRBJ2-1	CASSLENSYNEQFF	TGTGCCAGCAGCTTAGAGAATAGCTACAATGAGCAGTTCTTC
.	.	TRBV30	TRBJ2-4	CAWTAGLAKNIQYF	TGTGCCTGGACGGCAGGACTAGCCAAAAACATTCAGTACTTC
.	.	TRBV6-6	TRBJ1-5	CASSYQYPEGNQPQHF	TGTGCCAGCAGTTACCAGTATCCGGAGGGGAATCAGCCCCAGCATTTT
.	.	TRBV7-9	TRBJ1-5	CASSLEGGQPQHF	TGTGCCAGCAGCTTAGAGGGAGGTCAGCCCCAGCATTTT
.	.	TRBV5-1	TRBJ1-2	CASSLGASYGYTF	TGCGCCAGCAGCTTGGGGGCAAGCTATGGCTACACCTTC
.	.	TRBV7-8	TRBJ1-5	CASSREGGNQPQHF	TGTGCCAGCAGCCGTGAAGGTGGCAATCAGCCCCAGCATTTT
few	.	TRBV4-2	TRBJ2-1	CASKVVQSSYNEQFF	TGTGCCAGCAAGGTTGTACAGAGCTCCTACAATGAGCAGTTCTTC
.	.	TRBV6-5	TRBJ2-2	CASRPGDGRTGELFF	TGTGCCAGCAGGCCTGGGGATGGGAGGACCGGGGAGCTGTTTTTT
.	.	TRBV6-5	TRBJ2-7	CASSKQGYEQYF	TGTGCCAGCAGTAAACAGGGATACGAGCAGTACTTC
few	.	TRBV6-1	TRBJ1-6	CAGGLGVHNSPLHF	TGTGCCGGGGGACTCGGGGTTCATAATTCACCCCTCCACTTT
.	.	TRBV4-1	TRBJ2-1	CASRELGEQFF	TGCGCCAGCAGAGAGCTGGGGGAGCAGTTCTTC
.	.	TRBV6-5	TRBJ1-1	CASSYSTSGSTEAFF	TGTGCCAGCAGTTACTCGACGTCGGGGAGCACTGAAGCTTTCTTT
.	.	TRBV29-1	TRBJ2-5	CSVGGTRTQYF	TGCAGCGTTGGCGGGACCCGGACCCAGTACTTC
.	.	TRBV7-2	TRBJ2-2	CASSLEVQGTGELFF	TGTGCCAGCAGCTTAGAAGTACAGGGCACCGGGGAGCTGTTTTTT
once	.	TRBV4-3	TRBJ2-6	CASSQDRAASGANVLTF	TGCGCCAGCAGCCAAGATCGGGCAGCTTCTGGGGCCAACGTCCTGACTTTC